This T cell receptor (beta chain) was profiled in a study of blood T cell repertoires in COVID-19 (dated by TCRdb to about 2020). For context, the study as a whole: Samples from collaborators originated in the United States, Italy and Spain and spanned both the acute and convalescent phases of COVID-19. The material from the prospective study consisted of cDNA or gDNA derived from T cells, B-cell-depleted T cells, or PBMCs. Subjects who had been exposed to COVID-19, were actively infected with it, or had recovered from it provided the deeply sampled blood TCRbeta repertoires that made up the dataset. The repertoires were made available in a free public database intended to serve as a resource for research on the immune response to SARS-CoV-2. The samples were drawn from the first 160 participants of the ongoing ImmuneRACE study and from 1,254 subjects provided by 6 global collaborators. Sample metadata almost always included a de-identified subject ID, COVID-19 status, age in years and sex. HLA class I and class II types, where available, came from metadata supplied by the sample provider rather than from assay-based typing. Broader findings and caveats from the paper: The quantity of clinical and demographic metadata differed by source and by participant and was supplied without curation.

TCRbeta CDR3 regions were amplified from genomic DNA using the immunoSEQ Assay, a bias-controlled multiplex PCR. Per the authors' processing: Nucleated cell counts per sample were estimated from amplification of reference gene primers within the assay. Sequence reads were collapsed and filtered to measure the absolute abundance of every unique TCRbeta CDR3 rearrangement. Productive Simpson clonality was computed per sample as the square root of Simpson's diversity index over productive rearrangements. TCRdb took this table from immuneACCESS and kept in-frame rearrangements with V and J called. Such tables lack part of the clones; where checked against another copy, unresolved V genes explain under half of the gap, and the rest is unexplained. The V and J calls and clone size come from that table; D and trimming were worked out from the DNA. Recorded for this sample are around 220,000 clones; approximately 87% of them occurred a single time. Clones ranked in the top ten supply 2% to 2.5% of the sample.

Its CDR3 holds 15 amino acids, cysteine through phenylalanine. Only the CDR3 DNA stays, 45 bases, in frame from base 1. The germline ends are 9 bases apart after V is trimmed by 0 bases and J by 2 bases. According to the germline V gene, CDR1 reads LGHNA and CDR2 reads YSLEER. In the case of this clone: Its antigen has not been determined. Base qualities are not recorded, but no much larger clone differs from it by a single base.

Collaborating institutions collected whole blood in K2EDTA tubes following their own protocols. For TCRbeta analysis, collaborator samples were shipped as frozen whole blood, as isolated PBMCs, or as DNA extracted from either sample type. This receptor was taken from a woman between 45 and 65 years old with acute or convalescent COVID-19. The V and J genes are TRBV4-3 and TRBJ2-3; a confident D gene designation cannot be given. Sample: peripheral blood. The encoded CDR3 is CASSQDHRNTDTQYF. The nucleotide sequence reads as follows: TGCGCCAGCAGCCAAGATCACAGAAACACAGATACGCAGTATTTT.